A selection of T cell receptor beta chains follows, all from one sample in a study of graft-versus-host responses after intestinal transplantation. Assay used: immunoSEQ multiplex PCR; TCRdb lists only in-frame clones, some missing. This table holds approximately 75,000 clones, around 95% found once. These receptors lack a known antigen. This material consisted of unstimulated CD8+ T cells sorted from spleen or lymph node cells, taken before intestinal transplant. The receptors originated from a human donor who received an intestinal transplant. The CDR3 runs from the conserved cysteine through the conserved F or W. Fields, in order: D gene, V gene, J gene, CDR3 protein, CDR3 DNA. D genes are given only for firm matches.

d_call: .; v_call: TRBV15; j_call: TRBJ2-1; cdr3_aa: CATSSNNEQFF; cdr3_nt: TGTGCCACCAGCTCCAACAATGAGCAGTTCTTC
d_call: .; v_call: TRBV15; j_call: TRBJ1-3; cdr3_aa: CATSSRGAGNTIYF; cdr3_nt: TGTGCCACCAGCAGTAGGGGGGCTGGAAACACCATATATTTT
d_call: TRBD2; v_call: TRBV4-1; j_call: TRBJ2-7; cdr3_aa: CASGRGGNYEQYF; cdr3_nt: TGCGCCAGCGGGCGGGGGGGTAACTACGAGCAGTACTTC
d_call: .; v_call: TRBV5-1; j_call: TRBJ1-6; cdr3_aa: CASSLAGKGHSPLHF; cdr3_nt: TGCGCCAGCAGCTTGGCCGGAAAGGGACATTCACCCCTCCACTTT
d_call: TRBD2; v_call: TRBV9; j_call: TRBJ2-7; cdr3_aa: CASSRSGRGDYEQYF; cdr3_nt: TGTGCCAGCAGCCGAAGCGGGAGAGGGGACTACGAGCAGTACTTC
d_call: .; v_call: TRBV29-1; j_call: TRBJ2-7; cdr3_aa: CSVEITATYEQYF; cdr3_nt: TGCAGCGTTGAAATTACAGCAACCTACGAGCAGTACTTC
d_call: .; v_call: TRBV10-1; j_call: TRBJ2-3; cdr3_aa: CASSELRVRTDTQYF; cdr3_nt: TGCGCCAGCAGTGAGTTAAGGGTACGCACAGATACGCAGTATTTT
d_call: .; v_call: TRBV6-5; j_call: TRBJ2-7; cdr3_aa: CASSHSFYYEQYF; cdr3_nt: TGTGCCAGCAGCCACTCCTTTTACTACGAGCAGTACTTC
d_call: .; v_call: TRBV28; j_call: TRBJ2-5; cdr3_aa: CASSLFPGETQYF; cdr3_nt: TGTGCCAGCAGTTTATTCCCAGGAGAGACCCAGTACTTC
d_call: .; v_call: TRBV2; j_call: TRBJ1-2; cdr3_aa: CASSEGGGYGYTF; cdr3_nt: TGTGCCAGCAGTGAAGGGGGGGGCTATGGCTACACCTTC
d_call: TRBD1; v_call: TRBV19; j_call: TRBJ1-5; cdr3_aa: CASRLGTGLNQPQHF; cdr3_nt: TGTGCCAGTAGACTCGGGACAGGACTCAATCAGCCCCAGCATTTT
d_call: .; v_call: TRBV7-2; j_call: TRBJ2-7; cdr3_aa: CASSFVVVTAPPLPYEQYF; cdr3_nt: TGTGCCAGCAGCTTCGTAGTGGTTACGGCTCCACCTCTCCCCTACGAGCAGTACTTC
d_call: .; v_call: TRBV27; j_call: TRBJ1-6; cdr3_aa: CASSLYNSPLHF; cdr3_nt: TGTGCCAGCAGTTTATATAATTCACCCCTCCACTTT
d_call: .; v_call: TRBV4-1; j_call: TRBJ1-2; cdr3_aa: CASSTGRRIEGYTF; cdr3_nt: TGCGCCAGCAGCACCGGACGCAGGATTGAAGGCTACACCTTC
d_call: TRBD2; v_call: TRBV5-6; j_call: TRBJ2-2; cdr3_aa: CASSTRASGSVGELFF; cdr3_nt: TGTGCCAGCAGCACTCGAGCTAGCGGGAGTGTCGGGGAGCTGTTTTTT
d_call: .; v_call: TRBV15; j_call: TRBJ2-7; cdr3_aa: CATSAPTGRSSYEQYF; cdr3_nt: TGTGCCACCAGCGCTCCGACAGGGAGGAGCTCCTACGAGCAGTACTTC